Listed below are T cell receptor beta chains from one sample, sequenced in a study of T cells in Graves' hyperthyroidism and ophthalmopathy. Each CDR3 protein is one row after TCRdb ran MiXCR on the multiplex PCR reads. The repertoire has roughly 500,000 distinct CDR3 sequences, approximately 15% of them found once; the top ten carry 5.8%. Sequenced: blood. These receptors were taken from a woman aged 25 to 45 with Graves' hyperthyroidism that later progressed to Graves' ophthalmopathy. CDR3s include the opening cysteine and the closing phenylalanine or tryptophan. The size field is filled for only some rows; it gives once, few, many or a size class.

clone size: many; V gene: TRBV7-2; J gene: TRBJ2-2; CDR3 protein: CASSFGGRGGTGELFF
clone size: many; V gene: TRBV10-3; J gene: TRBJ1-6; CDR3 protein: CAISMGQGQDSPLHF
clone size: many; V gene: TRBV12-3/TRBV12-4; J gene: TRBJ2-7; CDR3 protein: CASGQGGYEQYF
clone size: many; V gene: TRBV6-1; J gene: TRBJ2-7; CDR3 protein: CASVPSGRTREQYF
clone size: -; V gene: TRBV20-1; J gene: TRBJ2-3; CDR3 protein: CSARDSREYF
clone size: -; V gene: TRBV10-3; J gene: TRBJ1-5; CDR3 protein: CAISQQETITGQPQHF
clone size: -; V gene: TRBV6-1; J gene: TRBJ1-2; CDR3 protein: CASSSGDGSYGYTF
clone size: many; V gene: TRBV10-3; J gene: TRBJ1-2; CDR3 protein: CAISGLVGRNYGYTF
clone size: few; V gene: TRBV5-6; J gene: TRBJ1-6; CDR3 protein: CASSLRGPGWNSPLHF
clone size: few; V gene: TRBV7-9; J gene: TRBJ2-2; CDR3 protein: CASRTHNTGELFF
clone size: many; V gene: TRBV15; J gene: TRBJ2-3; CDR3 protein: CATRGRVPTDTQYF
clone size: few; V gene: TRBV28; J gene: TRBJ2-1; CDR3 protein: CASSSGSYSYNEQFF
clone size: many; V gene: TRBV2; J gene: TRBJ1-4; CDR3 protein: CASSSDREGKKLFF
clone size: -; V gene: TRBV30; J gene: TRBJ1-1; CDR3 protein: CAWTLLQGNTEAFF
clone size: many; V gene: TRBV19; J gene: TRBJ2-5; CDR3 protein: CASSGSQETQYF
clone size: -; V gene: TRBV6-1; J gene: TRBJ1-6; CDR3 protein: CASPVRTGENSPLHF
clone size: -; V gene: TRBV6-5; J gene: TRBJ1-1; CDR3 protein: CASSYSGISEAFF
clone size: many; V gene: TRBV18; J gene: TRBJ1-4; CDR3 protein: CASSLPGQGNEKLFF
clone size: -; V gene: TRBV7-8; J gene: TRBJ2-3; CDR3 protein: CASSSRTSGSLTDTQYF
clone size: -; V gene: TRBV10-3; J gene: TRBJ1-5; CDR3 protein: CAISEVGGGQPQHF
clone size: few; V gene: TRBV5-5; J gene: TRBJ1-5; CDR3 protein: CASSGTGSVNQPQHF
clone size: many; V gene: TRBV18; J gene: TRBJ2-7; CDR3 protein: CASSPRDRDPYEQYF
clone size: many; V gene: TRBV28; J gene: TRBJ1-2; CDR3 protein: CASSSLLTGGWLYGYTF
clone size: many; V gene: TRBV19; J gene: TRBJ1-2; CDR3 protein: CASSIGEGTGGNYGYTF
clone size: many; V gene: TRBV20-1; J gene: TRBJ1-1; CDR3 protein: CSARNPGGPEAFF
clone size: many; V gene: TRBV7-2; J gene: TRBJ2-1; CDR3 protein: CASSSDLVEQFF
clone size: few; V gene: TRBV6-2/TRBV6-3; J gene: TRBJ2-2; CDR3 protein: CASSYDREPNTGELFF
clone size: -; V gene: TRBV30; J gene: TRBJ2-7; CDR3 protein: CAWGGGLIYEQYF
clone size: many; V gene: TRBV30; J gene: TRBJ2-7; CDR3 protein: CAWSRGPPLYEQYF
clone size: many; V gene: TRBV20-1; J gene: TRBJ2-7; CDR3 protein: CSARPLRDSPYEQYF
clone size: many; V gene: TRBV2; J gene: TRBJ1-5; CDR3 protein: CASSVRGDQPQHF
clone size: few; V gene: TRBV25-1; J gene: TRBJ2-5; CDR3 protein: CASSAGRSQETQHF